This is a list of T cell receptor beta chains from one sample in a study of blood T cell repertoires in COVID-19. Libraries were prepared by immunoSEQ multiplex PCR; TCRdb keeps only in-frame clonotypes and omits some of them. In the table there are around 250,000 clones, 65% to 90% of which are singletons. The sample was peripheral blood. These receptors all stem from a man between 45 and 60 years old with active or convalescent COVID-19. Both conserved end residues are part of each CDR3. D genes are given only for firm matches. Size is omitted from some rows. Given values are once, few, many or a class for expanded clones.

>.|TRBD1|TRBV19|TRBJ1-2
TGTGCCAGTAGCCTAATGGGGGACAGGGGGTTTAATGGCTACACCTTC
CASSLMGDRGFNGYTF
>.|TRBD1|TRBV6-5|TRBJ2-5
TGTGCCAGCATTCCCACAGGGGCCGCGAAGACCCAGTACTTC
CASIPTGAAKTQYF
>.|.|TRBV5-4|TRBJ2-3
TGTGCCAGCAGCTTGGCAGGGTATGGAACAGATACGCAGTATTTT
CASSLAGYGTDTQYF
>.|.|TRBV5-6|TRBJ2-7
TGTGCCAGCAGCAACGGGAGAAGCGAGCAGTACTTC
CASSNGRSEQYF
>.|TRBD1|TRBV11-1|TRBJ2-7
TGTGCCAGCAGCATCGGGACAGGGACCTACGAGCAGTACTTC
CASSIGTGTYEQYF
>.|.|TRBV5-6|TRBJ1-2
TGTGCCAGCAGCCCGGCGGCCAGTTCTAACTATGGCTACACCTTC
CASSPAASSNYGYTF
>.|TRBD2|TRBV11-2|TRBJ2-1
TGTGCCAGCAGCTTGTTGGCGGGAGCGCTACTCTACAATGAGCAGTTCTTC
CASSLLAGALLYNEQFF
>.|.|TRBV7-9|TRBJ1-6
TGTGCCAGCAGCTTAGCGACAGATTCACCCCTCCACTTT
CASSLATDSPLHF
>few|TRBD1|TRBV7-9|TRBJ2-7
TGTGCCAGCAGCCCGGGACAGGGGGAGCAGTACTTC
CASSPGQGEQYF
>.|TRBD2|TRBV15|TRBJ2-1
TGTGCCACCAGCAGAGGGACTAGCGGATACAATGAGCAGTTCTTC
CATSRGTSGYNEQFF
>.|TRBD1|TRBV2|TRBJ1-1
TGTGCCAGCAGCCGGGACAGGGGTTTTCTCGCTTTCTTT
CASSRDRGFLAFF
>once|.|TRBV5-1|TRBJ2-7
TGCGCCAGCAGCTTGGTAGGGGCCTCCTACGAGCAGTACTTC
CASSLVGASYEQYF
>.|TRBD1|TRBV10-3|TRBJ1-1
TGTGCCATCAGGTCCTCGACAGGGGACACTGAAGCTTTCTTT
CAIRSSTGDTEAFF
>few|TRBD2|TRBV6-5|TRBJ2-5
TGTGCCAGCAGTTTAACTAGCGGACCTCAAGAGACCCAGTACTTC
CASSLTSGPQETQYF
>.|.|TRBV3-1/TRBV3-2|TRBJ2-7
TGTGCCAGCAGCCGGGCCGGCGTCGAGCAGTACTTC
CASSRAGVEQYF
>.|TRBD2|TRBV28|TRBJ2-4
TGTGCCAGTTCCCCCTGGTCGGCTAGCGGGGTAAACATTCAGTACTTC
CASSPWSASGVNIQYF
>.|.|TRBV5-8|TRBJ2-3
TGTGCCAGCAGCCAGACTTGGGATACGCAGTATTTT
CASSQTWDTQYF
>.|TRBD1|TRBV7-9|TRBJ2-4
TGTGCCAGCAGCTCTTACAGGGGGGACCCGGCCAAAAACATTCAGTACTTC
CASSSYRGDPAKNIQYF
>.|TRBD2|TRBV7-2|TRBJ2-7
TGTGCCAGCAGCTTAGCGGGACTAGCGGGAGGAGGGGCCGAGCAGTACTTC
CASSLAGLAGGGAEQYF
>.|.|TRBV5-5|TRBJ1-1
TGTGCCAGCAGCGTGTATCAGCAGGGGCCCACTGAAGCTTTCTTT
CASSVYQQGPTEAFF
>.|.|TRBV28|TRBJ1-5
TGTGCCAGTGGGGGGGAGTTTAGCAATCAGCCCCAGCATTTT
CASGGEFSNQPQHF
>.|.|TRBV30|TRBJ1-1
TGTGCCTGGAGTCGGAACACTGAAGCTTTCTTT
CAWSRNTEAFF
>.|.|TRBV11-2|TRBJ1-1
TGTGCCAGCTCCACGGGGGGGAGGTCGACTGAAGCTTTCTTT
CASSTGGRSTEAFF
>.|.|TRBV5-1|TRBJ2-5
TGCGCCAGCAGCTTAAACGAGGCGCAAGAGACCCAGTACTTC
CASSLNEAQETQYF
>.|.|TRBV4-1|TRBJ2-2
TGCGCCAGCAGCCAAGATGGGCAGCGGACGAACACCGGGGAGCTGTTTTTT
CASSQDGQRTNTGELFF
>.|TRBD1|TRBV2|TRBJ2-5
TGTGCCAGCAGTGGGGAGACAGGGGAAGGAGAGACCCAGTACTTC
CASSGETGEGETQYF
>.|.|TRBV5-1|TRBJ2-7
TGCGCCAGCAGCTTGGGGGACACCACCTACGAGCAGTACTTC
CASSLGDTTYEQYF
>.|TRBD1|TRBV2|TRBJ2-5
TGTGCCAGCAGTCCCGGGACAGGTTCGGAGACCCAGTACTTC
CASSPGTGSETQYF
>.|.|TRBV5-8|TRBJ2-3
TGTGCCAGCACCCGGCGCCCGGGAGTCACAGATACGCAGTATTTT
CASTRRPGVTDTQYF
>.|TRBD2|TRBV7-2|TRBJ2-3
TGTGCCAGCAGCGCTCGACTAGCGGGAGCCTTTCGCACAGATACGCAGTATTTT
CASSARLAGAFRTDTQYF
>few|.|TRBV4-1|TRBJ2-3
TGCGCCAGCAGCCAAGGGATAACGGGATACACGACAGATACGCAGTATTTT
CASSQGITGYTTDTQYF
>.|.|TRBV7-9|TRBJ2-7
TGTGCCAGCAGCTTAGCCGGAGGAGCTTACGAGCAGTACTTC
CASSLAGGAYEQYF
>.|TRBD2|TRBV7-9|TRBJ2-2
TGTGCCAGCCTCCAGACTAGCCGGGGATGGGAGCTGTTTTTT
CASLQTSRGWELFF
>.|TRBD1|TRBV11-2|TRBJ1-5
TGTGCCAGCAGCCGGACAGGGGGTAGCAATCAGCCCCAGCATTTT
CASSRTGGSNQPQHF
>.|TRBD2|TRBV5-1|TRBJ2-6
TGCGCCAGCAGCTACCTTAGCGGGAAAGGGGGAGGGGCCAACGTCCTGACTTTC
CASSYLSGKGGGANVLTF
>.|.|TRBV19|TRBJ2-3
TGTGCCAGTAGTTTAGGACGGAGGAAAGATACGCAGTATTTT
CASSLGRRKDTQYF
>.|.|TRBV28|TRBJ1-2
TGTGCCACCCCTGGTTCAGGGGACGGCTACACCTTC
CATPGSGDGYTF
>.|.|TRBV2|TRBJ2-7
TGTGCCAGCAGTTACTCCTACGAGCAGTACTTC
CASSYSYEQYF
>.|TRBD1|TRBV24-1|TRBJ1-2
TGTGCCACCAGTTCGGACAGGGGCTATGGCTACACCTTC
CATSSDRGYGYTF
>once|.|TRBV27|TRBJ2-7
TGTGCCAGCAGTTTAATAGGGGCGGACGAGCAGTACTTC
CASSLIGADEQYF
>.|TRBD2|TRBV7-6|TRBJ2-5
TGTGCCAGCAGCCCCCGGACTAGCGGGAGAGGGGGCCCCCAAGAGACCCAGTACTTC
CASSPRTSGRGGPQETQYF
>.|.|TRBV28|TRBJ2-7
TGTGCCAGCAGCTATAACTCAGGGCCTGACTACGAGCAGTACTTC
CASSYNSGPDYEQYF
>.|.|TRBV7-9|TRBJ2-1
TGTGCCAGCAGCCACTCCATGGTTAATGAGCAGTTCTTC
CASSHSMVNEQFF
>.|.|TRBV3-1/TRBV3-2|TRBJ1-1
TGTGCCAGCAGCCAAGATAAAGGGGTTTACGGCACTGAAGCTTTCTTT
CASSQDKGVYGTEAFF
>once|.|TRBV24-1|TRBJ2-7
TGTGCCACCAGTGTTTCCGGTTCCTACGAGCAGTACTTC
CATSVSGSYEQYF
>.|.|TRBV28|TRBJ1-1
TGTGCCAGTTTGGGGGGTATGAACACTGAAGCTTTCTTT
CASLGGMNTEAFF
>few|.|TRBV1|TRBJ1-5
TGCACCAGCAGCCAAGGGAGGACCCAGCATTTT
CTSSQGRTQHF
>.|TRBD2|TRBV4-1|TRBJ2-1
TGCGCCAGCTCCCTAGCGGGACTCCCCTCGGCCTACAATGAGCAGTTCTTC
CASSLAGLPSAYNEQFF
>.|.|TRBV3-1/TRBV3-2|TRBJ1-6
TGTGCCAGCAGCCTCCGTATGGCCCAAAATTCACCCCTCCACTTT
CASSLRMAQNSPLHF
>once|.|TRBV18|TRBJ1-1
TGTGCCTCGGGGGGTAAAATGAACACTGAAGCTTTCTTT
CASGGKMNTEAFF
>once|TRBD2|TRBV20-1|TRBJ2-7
TGCAGTGCTAGTGTGTCTAGCGGGATAGGGGGCGAGCAGTACTTC
CSASVSSGIGGEQYF
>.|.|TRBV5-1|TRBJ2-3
TGCGCCAGCAGCCCCTGGAGGGAAACAGATACGCAGTATTTT
CASSPWRETDTQYF
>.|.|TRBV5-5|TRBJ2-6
TGTGCCAGCAGCCCACGCGGGGTTGGCTCTGGGGCCAACGTCCTGACTTTC
CASSPRGVGSGANVLTF